This entry describes one T cell receptor (beta chain). Treg sorting used a CD4+CD25+CD127-/low gate. TCRdb processed the 5' RACE reads anew with MiXCR; each CDR3 protein has one entry. The data show 50,000 to 70,000 distinct CDR3 sequences, with less than 25% seen just once and about 2.9% held by the top ten. Losses at the gene ends were 6 bases for V and 6 bases for J; bases not matched to a gene: 11. The germline CDR1 and CDR2 sequences are MDHEN and SYDVKM. The CDR3 consists of 14 residues. The source is a female donor with breast cancer. V usage is TRBV28 and J usage is TRBJ2-7, with 7 bases lining up with TRBD1. Input material: tumor-infiltrating Tregs sorted from the breast tumor. For the CDR3, the DNA is TGTGCCAGCAGGAAGGGACAGCCCTCCGGCGAGCAGTACTTC. Translated: CASRKGQPSGEQYF.